This T cell receptor beta chain appears in the sequencing data of a study of blood T cells in healthy people across ages (dated by TCRdb to between 2014 and 2016). Turning to the overall study: In model experiments, template switching captured roughly one uniquely barcoded TCR beta cDNA molecule for every two T cells. Four age groups were formed from the donors: young (average roughly 15 years), middle-aged (approximately 39), aged (approximately 60) and long-lived (less than 85). Using the same blood draw, the study looked at two additional independent replicas of 1 million unique cDNA reads for two donors, one aged 18 to 30 and the other aged 80 or older. The study measured age-related changes in TCR beta repertoire diversity using deep sequencing normalized with unique cDNA molecular identifiers. Donors of different ages were randomly distributed across sequencing lanes to avoid experimental bias. Overall study results and their limits: Estimates of total diversity based on one million sequenced T cells were regarded as lower bounds and as underestimates. As age increased, observed TCR beta diversity per million T cells dropped in a roughly linear way, and a significant reduction was already evident by age 40. Donor CMV infection status was unknown, potentially confounding age-related changes in expanded clonotypes. A strong correlation was found between observed TCR beta diversity and the percentage of naive T cells measured by flow cytometry. Compared with the aged group, more naive CD4+ T cells, fewer expanded clones and increased TCR diversity were shown by the long-lived group, suggesting age selection. Because profiling used bulk unsorted PBMCs, naive and antigen-experienced compartments could not be compared conclusively.

Regarding this clonotype: Which antigen it targets is not known. Sequence at one end of the junction differs from germline and may be a read error.

Its CDR3 holds 14 amino acids, cysteine through phenylalanine. Only the CDR3 part of the read is kept: 42 bases, read in frame from the first base. Systemically healthy Caucasian individuals from Russia, 39 in total and aged about 6 to 95 years, were included as donors. Each donor gave around 9.9 milliliters of peripheral blood, collected into EDTA-treated Vacutainer tubes. Ficoll-Paque density-gradient centrifugation was used to isolate PBMCs, with at least 6.5 million obtained per sample. Trizol reagent was used to extract total RNA from the PBMCs, yielding at least 6 micrograms per sample. The percentages of naive CD45RAhigh/CD27high T cells were determined by flow cytometry on a PBMC aliquot from every donor. Library preparation used 5' RACE. Reads for this sample came from an Illumina HiSeq 2500. A second PCR of roughly 7 to 11 cycles was performed with a sample-barcoded 5' primer and a J-beta primer mix. A template-switch 5' adaptor carrying 12 random nucleotides introduced a unique molecular identifier onto each TCR beta cDNA molecule. At least 3 million CDR3-containing paired-end reads were obtained from each sample. All of the RNA was converted into first-strand cDNA using the Mint cDNA synthesis kit, with a TRBC-specific oligonucleotide serving as the primer. After uracil-DNA glycosylase treatment, a first 18-cycle PCR used universal primers M1SS and BC2_uni_R on all cDNA. As for how the authors treated the data: For normalization, 1 million high-quality reads were randomly selected from each sample, with every read carrying a distinct molecular identifier. Reads sharing molecular identifiers were discarded rather than binned into consensus sequences. MiTCR, run with a Q25 quality threshold and the strictest error-elimination algorithm, handled CDR3 identification, clonotype clustering and error correction. A nonparametric unseen species model with Euler transformation was used to estimate lower-bound total TCR beta diversity. TCRdb trimmed public reads at Q25 via fastp, called clones via MiXCR and kept in-frame beta chains. Every distinct CDR3 protein forms one entry, paired with its most common genes and DNA. These V and J calls are TCRdb output, not the study's own analysis. For this sample the table gives around 1.5 million distinct CDR3 sequences, of which around 39% were detected only once. The ten most abundant clones make up roughly 8.2% of the sample.

This clonotype originated in a woman younger than 35 in good health. Sample: blood. Here the chain combines TRBV12-3 or TRBV12-4 and TRBJ2-3; 7 bases in the middle match TRBD1. The DNA sequence reads TGTGCCAGCAGTTTAATCAGGGGGTCAGATATGCAATATTTC. This translates into CASSLIRGSDMQYF.